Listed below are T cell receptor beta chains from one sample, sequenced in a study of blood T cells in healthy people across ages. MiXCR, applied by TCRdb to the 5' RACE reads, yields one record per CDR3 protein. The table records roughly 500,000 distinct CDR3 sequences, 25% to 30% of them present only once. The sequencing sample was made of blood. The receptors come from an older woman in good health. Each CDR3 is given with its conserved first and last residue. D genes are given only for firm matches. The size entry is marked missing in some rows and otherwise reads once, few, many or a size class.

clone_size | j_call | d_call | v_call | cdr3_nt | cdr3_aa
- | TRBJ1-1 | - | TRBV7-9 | TGTGCCAGCAGCTCAGACACCCGGGCCCGATCTGAAGCTTTCTTT | CASSSDTRARSEAFF
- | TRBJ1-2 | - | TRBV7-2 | TGTGCCAGCAGCCCTGGTAGCCTCGTCTATGGCTACACCTTC | CASSPGSLVYGYTF
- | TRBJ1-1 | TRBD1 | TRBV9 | TGTGCCAGCAGCACCACAGGGGGGAACACTGAAGCTTTCTTT | CASSTTGGNTEAFF
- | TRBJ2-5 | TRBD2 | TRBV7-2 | TGTGCCAGCAGCTTAATAGGCTATGGTCTAGCGGGGGGAGAGACCCAGTACTTC | CASSLIGYGLAGGETQYF
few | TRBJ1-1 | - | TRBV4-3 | TGCGCCAGCAGCCAAGATAAAAGGAACACTGAAGCTTTCTTT | CASSQDKRNTEAFF
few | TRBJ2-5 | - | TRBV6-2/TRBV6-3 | TGTGCCAGCGCCCCGGGAAACCAAGAGACCCAGTACTTC | CASAPGNQETQYF
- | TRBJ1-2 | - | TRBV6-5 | TGTGCCAGCAGTTACGGCACGGGACGCCATTATGGCTACACCTTC | CASSYGTGRHYGYTF
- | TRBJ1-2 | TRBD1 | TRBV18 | TGTGCCAGCTCAGCGGACAGGGGGCGGTCTTTCAATGGCTACACCTTC | CASSADRGRSFNGYTF
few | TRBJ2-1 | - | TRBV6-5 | TGTGCCAGCAGTAGAGGCTTGCGGACTATAAACAATGAGCAGTTCTTC | CASSRGLRTINNEQFF
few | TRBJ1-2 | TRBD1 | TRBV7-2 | TGTGCCAGCAGCCCGGGGACAGGGGGCAACGGTGGCTACACCTTC | CASSPGTGGNGGYTF
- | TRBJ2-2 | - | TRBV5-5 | TGTGCCAGCAGCTTGGAGGTGTCCGGGGAGCTGTTTTTT | CASSLEVSGELFF
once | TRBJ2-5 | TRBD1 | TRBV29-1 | TGCAGCGCCGGACAGGGGGAGGAGACCCAGTACTTC | CSAGQGEETQYF
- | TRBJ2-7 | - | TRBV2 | TGTGCCAGCAGTGCCCTAGACGAGCAGTACTTC | CASSALDEQYF
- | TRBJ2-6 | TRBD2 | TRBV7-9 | TGTGCCAGTAGCTTAGCGGGGAACCCTTCGGGCTCTGGGGCCAACGTCCTGACTTTC | CASSLAGNPSGSGANVLTF
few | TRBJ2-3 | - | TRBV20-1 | TGCAGTGCTGGAGATCGGCCCGGGCACCCTAGCACAGATACGCAGTATTTT | CSAGDRPGHPSTDTQYF
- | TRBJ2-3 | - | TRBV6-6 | TGTGCCAGCAGTTACTCCCAGTGGGATACGCAGTATTTT | CASSYSQWDTQYF
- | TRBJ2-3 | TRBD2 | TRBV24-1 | TGTGCCACCAGTGATCCGGCGCGGGGGAATGCGCAGTATTTT | CATSDPARGNAQYF
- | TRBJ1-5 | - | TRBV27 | TGTGCCAGCAGTGATGGGGCATACAGCGGACAGCCCCAGCATTTT | CASSDGAYSGQPQHF
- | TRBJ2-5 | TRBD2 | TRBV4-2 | TGTGCCAGCAGCCAAGGGGTATCCAGCGGGGCCACACAAGAGACCCAGTACTTC | CASSQGVSSGATQETQYF